This is a list of T cell receptor beta chains from one sample in a study of CD8+ T cells in alopecia areata. Here immunoSEQ multiplex PCR was the method, and the copy in TCRdb shows in-frame clones only, minus some. The sample has more than 9,500 clones; approximately 53% are singletons. The sequenced sample consisted of skin. All receptors come from a human donor with alopecia areata. Each CDR3 is given without its conserved first and last residue. Part of the rows lack a size; the others show once, few, many or a class for expanded clones.

>few|TRBV5-4
ASSGTGQGQETQY
>-|TRBV29-1
SMAYTEAF
>few|TRBV5-4
ASSLSVGSSSYEQY
>-|TRBV11-1
ASSPEANYGYT
>-|TRBV28
ASKGGDAGELF
>-|TRBV28
ASSRDSLIKPQH
>-|TRBV7-9
ASSKGGDTEAF
>few|TRBV6-1
ASRFREETQY
>-|TRBV6-1
ASRQGDTGELF
>-|TRBV5-1
ASSLVGLNTEAF
>-|TRBV10-2
ASTTGPGTGNTIY
>-|TRBV7-2
ASSLAAGTRVTGELF
>few|TRBV29-1
SEMGSGGETQY
>-|TRBV4-3
ASSQRAGEAADTQY
>-|TRBV9
ASSSETNQGQLYGYT
>-|TRBV6-5
ASRTTNYEQY
>-|TRBV10-3
AISVTGTGGQETQY
>once|TRBV27
ASSEVAVISTDTQY